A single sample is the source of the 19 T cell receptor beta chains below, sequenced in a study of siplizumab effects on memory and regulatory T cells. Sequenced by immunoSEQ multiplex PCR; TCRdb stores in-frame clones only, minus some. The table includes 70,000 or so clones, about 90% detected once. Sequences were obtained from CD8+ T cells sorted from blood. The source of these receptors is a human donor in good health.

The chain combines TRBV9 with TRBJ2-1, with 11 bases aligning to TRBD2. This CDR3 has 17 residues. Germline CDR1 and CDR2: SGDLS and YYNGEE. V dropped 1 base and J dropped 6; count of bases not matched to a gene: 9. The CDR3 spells CASSVHGQGLAANEQFF. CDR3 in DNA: TGTGCCAGCAGCGTACACGGACAGGGACTAGCGGCCAATGAGCAGTTCTTC.

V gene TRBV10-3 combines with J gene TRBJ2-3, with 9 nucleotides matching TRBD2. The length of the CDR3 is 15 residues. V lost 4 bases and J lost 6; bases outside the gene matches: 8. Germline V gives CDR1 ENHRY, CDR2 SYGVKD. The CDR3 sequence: CAISGLAGAGDTQYF. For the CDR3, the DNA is TGTGCCATCAGTGGTTTAGCGGGGGCAGGGGATACGCAGTATTTT.

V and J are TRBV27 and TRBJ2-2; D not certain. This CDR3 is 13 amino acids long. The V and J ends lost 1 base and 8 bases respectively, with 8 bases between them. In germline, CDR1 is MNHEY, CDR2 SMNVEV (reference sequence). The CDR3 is CASSLLASGELFF. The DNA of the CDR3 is TGTGCCAGCAGTTTATTAGCTTCAGGGGAGCTGTTTTTT.

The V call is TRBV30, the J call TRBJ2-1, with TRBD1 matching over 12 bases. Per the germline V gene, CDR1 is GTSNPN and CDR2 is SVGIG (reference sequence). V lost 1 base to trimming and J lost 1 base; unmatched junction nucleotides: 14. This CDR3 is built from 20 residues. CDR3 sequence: CAWSAEAGQGATLSYNEQFF. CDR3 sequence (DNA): TGTGCCTGGAGTGCAGAGGCGGGACAGGGGGCCACGTTGTCCTACAATGAGCAGTTCTTC. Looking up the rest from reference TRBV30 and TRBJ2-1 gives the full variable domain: SQTIHQWPATLVQPVGSPLSLECTVEGTSNPNLYWYRQAAGRGLQLLFYSVGIGQISSEVPQNLSASRPQDRQFILSSKKLLLSDSGFYLCAWSAEAGQGATLSYNEQFFGPGTRLTVL.

CDR3 sequence reads: CATSETSGIYEQYF. Written as DNA, the CDR3 is TGTGCCACCAGCGAGACTAGCGGGATCTACGAGCAGTACTTC. This chain links TRBV15 with TRBJ2-5, with 11 positions matching TRBD2. TRBJ2-7 matches the DNA end more closely, so the J call is doubtful. Looked up from germline, CDR1 is LNHNV and CDR2 is YYDKDF (reference sequence). This CDR3 is built from 14 residues.

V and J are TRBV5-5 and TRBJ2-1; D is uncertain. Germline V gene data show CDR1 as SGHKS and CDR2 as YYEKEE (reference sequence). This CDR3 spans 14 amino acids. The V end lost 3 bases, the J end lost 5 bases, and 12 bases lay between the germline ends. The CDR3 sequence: CASSSWTSHNEQFF. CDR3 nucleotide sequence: TGTGCCAGCAGCTCTTGGACGTCACACAATGAGCAGTTCTTC.

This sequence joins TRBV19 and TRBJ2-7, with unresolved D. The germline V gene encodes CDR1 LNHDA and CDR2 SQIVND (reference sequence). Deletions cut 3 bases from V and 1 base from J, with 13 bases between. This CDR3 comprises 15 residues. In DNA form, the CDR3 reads TGTGCCAGTAGTATCTTTCTCCAGGAGTCCTACGAGCAGTACTTC. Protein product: CASSIFLQESYEQYF.

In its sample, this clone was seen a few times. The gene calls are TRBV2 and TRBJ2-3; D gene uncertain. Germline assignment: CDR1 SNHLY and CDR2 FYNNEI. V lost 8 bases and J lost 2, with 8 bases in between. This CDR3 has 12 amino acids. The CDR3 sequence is CASGLDTDTQYF. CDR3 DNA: TGTGCCAGCGGGCTAGACACAGATACGCAGTATTTT.

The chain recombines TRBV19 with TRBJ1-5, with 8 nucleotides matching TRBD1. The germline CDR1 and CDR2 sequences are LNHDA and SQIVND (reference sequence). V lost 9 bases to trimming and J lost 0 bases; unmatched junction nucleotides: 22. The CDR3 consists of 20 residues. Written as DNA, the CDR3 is TGTGCCAGCACGGTAACAAAGGACAGGGAAGTAGGATATAGCAATCAGCCCCAGCATTTT. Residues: CASTVTKDREVGYSNQPQHF.

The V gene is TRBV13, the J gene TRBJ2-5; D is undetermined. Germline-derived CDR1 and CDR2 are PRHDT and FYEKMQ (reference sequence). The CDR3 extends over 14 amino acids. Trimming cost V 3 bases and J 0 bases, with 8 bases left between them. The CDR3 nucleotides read TGTGCCAGCAGCTTTAATGGAAACCAAGAGACCCAGTACTTC. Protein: CASSFNGNQETQYF. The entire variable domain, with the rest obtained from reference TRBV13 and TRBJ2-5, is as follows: AAGVIQSPRHLIKEKRETATLKCYPIPRHDTVYWYQQGPGQDPQFLISFYEKMQSDKGSIPDRFSAQQFSDYHSELNMSSLELGDSALYFCASSFNGNQETQYFGPGTRLLVL.

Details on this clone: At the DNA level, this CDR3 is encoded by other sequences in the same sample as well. The CDR3 region has the DNA TGTGCCAGCACGCTAGCGAACACCGGGGAGCTGTTTTTT. Its translation is CASTLANTGELFF. The rearrangement uses TRBV6-1 and TRBJ2-2; D is uncertain. V lost 7 bases to trimming and J lost 0 bases, with 6 bases between them. The germline CDR1 and CDR2 sequences are MNHNS and SASEGT. The CDR3 loop spans 13 amino acids.

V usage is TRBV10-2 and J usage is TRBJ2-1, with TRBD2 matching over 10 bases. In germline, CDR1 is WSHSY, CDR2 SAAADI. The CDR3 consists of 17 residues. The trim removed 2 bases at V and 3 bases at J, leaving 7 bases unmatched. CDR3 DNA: TGCGCCAGCAGTGAGAGGTTGCTAGCGGGAGTCTACAATGAGCAGTTCTTC. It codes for CASSERLLAGVYNEQFF.

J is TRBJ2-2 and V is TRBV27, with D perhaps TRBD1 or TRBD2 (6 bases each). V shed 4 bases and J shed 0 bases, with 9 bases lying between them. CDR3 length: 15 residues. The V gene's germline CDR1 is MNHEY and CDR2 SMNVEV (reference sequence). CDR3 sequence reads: CASSWGASNTGELFF. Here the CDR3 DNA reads TGTGCCAGCAGTTGGGGGGCATCGAACACCGGGGAGCTGTTTTTT.

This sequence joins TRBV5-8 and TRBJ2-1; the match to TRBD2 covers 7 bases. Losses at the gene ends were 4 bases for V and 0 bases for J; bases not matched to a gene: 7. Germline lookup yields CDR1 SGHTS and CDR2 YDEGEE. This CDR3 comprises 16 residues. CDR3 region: CASSPGSGDSYNEQFF. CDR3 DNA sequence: TGTGCCAGCAGCCCAGGAAGCGGGGACTCCTACAATGAGCAGTTCTTC.

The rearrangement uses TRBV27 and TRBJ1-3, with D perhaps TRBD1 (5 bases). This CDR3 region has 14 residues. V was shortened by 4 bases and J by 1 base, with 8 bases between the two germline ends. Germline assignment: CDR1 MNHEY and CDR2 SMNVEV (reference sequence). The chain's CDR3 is CASSSGLSGNTIYF. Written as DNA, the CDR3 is TGTGCCAGCAGTTCAGGGTTGTCTGGAAACACCATATATTTT.

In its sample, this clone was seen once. CDR3 nucleotide sequence: TGTGCCAGCAGCGGAAGGGACTCTTTCTACGAGCAGTACTTC. Translating it yields CASSGRDSFYEQYF. The chain couples TRBV9 to TRBJ2-7, with D possibly TRBD2 on 6 matching bases. The CDR3 has 14 residues. Trimming removed 3 bases at V and 3 bases at J, with 13 bases between. CDR1 is SGDLS and CDR2 is YYNGEE in the germline V gene.

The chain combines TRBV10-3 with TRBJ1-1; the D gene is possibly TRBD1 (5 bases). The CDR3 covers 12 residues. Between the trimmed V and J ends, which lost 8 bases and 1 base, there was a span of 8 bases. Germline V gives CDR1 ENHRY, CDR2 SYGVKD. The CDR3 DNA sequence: TGTGCCATCGCGGGGGGGAACACTGAAGCTTTCTTT. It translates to CAIAGGNTEAFF.

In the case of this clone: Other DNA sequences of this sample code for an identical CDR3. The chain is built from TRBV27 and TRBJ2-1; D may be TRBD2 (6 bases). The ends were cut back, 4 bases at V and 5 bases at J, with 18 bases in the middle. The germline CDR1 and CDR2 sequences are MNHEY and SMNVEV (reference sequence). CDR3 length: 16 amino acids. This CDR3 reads CASSSLLAGIDNEQFF. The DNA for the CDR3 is TGTGCCAGCAGTTCCTTGCTGGCGGGGATCGACAATGAGCAGTTCTTC.

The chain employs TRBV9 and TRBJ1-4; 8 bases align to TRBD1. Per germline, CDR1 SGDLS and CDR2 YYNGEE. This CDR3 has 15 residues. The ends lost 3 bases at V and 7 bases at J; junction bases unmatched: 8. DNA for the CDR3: TGTGCCAGCAGCGGATCCGGGACAGGAGGTGAAAAACTGTTTTTT. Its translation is CASSGSGTGGEKLFF.